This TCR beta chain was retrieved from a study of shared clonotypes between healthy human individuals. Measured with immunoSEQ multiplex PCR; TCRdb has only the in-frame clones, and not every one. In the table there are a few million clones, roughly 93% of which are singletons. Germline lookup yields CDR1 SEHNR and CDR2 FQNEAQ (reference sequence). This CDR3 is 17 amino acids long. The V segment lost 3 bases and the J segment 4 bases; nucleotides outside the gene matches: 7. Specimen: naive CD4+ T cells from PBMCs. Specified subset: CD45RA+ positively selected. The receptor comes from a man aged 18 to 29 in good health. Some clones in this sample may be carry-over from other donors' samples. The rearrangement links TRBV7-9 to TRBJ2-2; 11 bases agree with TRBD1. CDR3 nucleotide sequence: TGTGCCAGCAGCTTCGGGACCGGGACAGGGGGCACCGGGGAGCTGTTTTTT. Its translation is CASSFGTGTGGTGELFF. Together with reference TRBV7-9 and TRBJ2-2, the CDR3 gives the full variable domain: DTGVSQNPRHKITKRGQNVTFRCDPISEHNRLYWYRQTLGQGPEFLTYFQNEAQLEKSRLLSDRFSAERPKGSFSTLEIQRTEQGDSAMYLCASSFGTGTGGTGELFFGEGSRLTVL.